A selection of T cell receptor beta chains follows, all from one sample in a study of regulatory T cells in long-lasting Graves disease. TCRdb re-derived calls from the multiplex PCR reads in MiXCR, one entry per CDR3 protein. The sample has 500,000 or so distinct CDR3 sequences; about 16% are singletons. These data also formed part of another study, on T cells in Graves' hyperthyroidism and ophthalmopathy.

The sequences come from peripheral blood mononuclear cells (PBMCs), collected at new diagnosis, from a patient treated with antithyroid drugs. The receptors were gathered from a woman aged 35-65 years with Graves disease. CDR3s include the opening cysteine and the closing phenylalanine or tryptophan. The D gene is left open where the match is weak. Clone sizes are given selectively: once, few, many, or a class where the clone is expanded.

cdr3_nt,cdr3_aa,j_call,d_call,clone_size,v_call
TGTGCCAGCAGCCAAGATGGGGCCTCATACAATCAGCCCCAGCATTTT,CASSQDGASYNQPQHF,TRBJ1-5,-,many,TRBV3-1
TGTGCCATCGGGGGGTCACCCACAGATACGCAGTATTTT,CAIGGSPTDTQYF,TRBJ2-3,TRBD2,many,TRBV2
TGTGCCAGCAGCGTAGGTATAGGGGACGCAACTAATGAAAAACTGTTTTTT,CASSVGIGDATNEKLFF,TRBJ1-4,-,few,TRBV9
TGTGCCTGGAGTGCCCCACGGGACGGGACGAACTATGGCTACACCTTC,CAWSAPRDGTNYGYTF,TRBJ1-2,-,many,TRBV30
TGTGCCAGTAGTTTGGCTGCGGGTGTTGTAAATGAGCAGTTCTTC,CASSLAAGVVNEQFF,TRBJ2-1,-,few,TRBV19
TGTGCCAGCAGCCGGATACAGGGTGTCTTACAAGAGACCCAGTACTTC,CASSRIQGVLQETQYF,TRBJ2-5,-,few,TRBV27
TGTGCCAGCAGCTTGCAAGGAGATACGCAGTATTTT,CASSLQGDTQYF,TRBJ2-3,-,many,TRBV27
TGTGCCAGCAGCTCCGGAGGGGCCGGTGAGCAGTTCTTC,CASSSGGAGEQFF,TRBJ2-1,-,-,TRBV7-2
TGTGCCAGTAGTGCCAGGGGGAACACTGAAGCTTTCTTT,CASSARGNTEAFF,TRBJ1-1,-,many,TRBV19
TGTGCCAGCAGCGGGACTTGGGGAGAGACCCAGTACTTC,CASSGTWGETQYF,TRBJ2-5,-,many,TRBV11-2
TGTGCCATCAGTGAGTCTAACAGCCCCGGTGAGCAGTTCTTC,CAISESNSPGEQFF,TRBJ2-1,-,-,TRBV10-3
TGCGCCAGCAGCTTGAACCCCGGGACAGGTTCGGGAGAGACCCAGTACTTC,CASSLNPGTGSGETQYF,TRBJ2-5,TRBD1,few,TRBV5-1
TGTGCCAGCAGATCCCCCGTCTATACGCAGTATTTT,CASRSPVYTQYF,TRBJ2-3,-,-,TRBV27
TGTGCCAGTAGTATTGGTGGGGCCTACGAGCAGTACTTC,CASSIGGAYEQYF,TRBJ2-7,-,-,TRBV19
TGTGCCAGCAGTGAACGTCTAGCGGCATACAATGAGCAGTTCTTC,CASSERLAAYNEQFF,TRBJ2-1,TRBD2,-,TRBV2
TGTGCCAGCAGTCCAGGAGGGGTAAATCAGCCCCAGCATTTT,CASSPGGVNQPQHF,TRBJ1-5,-,-,TRBV28
TGCAGTGCTAGAAGGGGGACAGGGATCCACGAGCAGTACTTC,CSARRGTGIHEQYF,TRBJ2-7,TRBD1,many,TRBV20-1
TGTGCCACCAGCAGGACAAGCAATCAGCCCCAGCATTTT,CATSRTSNQPQHF,TRBJ1-5,-,many,TRBV15
TGCAGCGTTGATCAAATTCGGGGTACTGAAGCTTTCTTT,CSVDQIRGTEAFF,TRBJ1-1,-,-,TRBV29-1
TGTGCCTGGAACTCCGGGCTTCCTGGAAACACCATATATTTT,CAWNSGLPGNTIYF,TRBJ1-3,-,few,TRBV30
TGTGCCAGCTCCCACACTAGCGGTTACGAGCAGTACTTC,CASSHTSGYEQYF,TRBJ2-7,TRBD2,-,TRBV18
TGTGCCTGGAGACTCTACTCGAACACTGAAGCTTTCTTT,CAWRLYSNTEAFF,TRBJ1-1,-,many,TRBV30
TGTGCCAGCAGCGGACAGGGCCTCTCCTACAATGAGCAGTTCTTC,CASSGQGLSYNEQFF,TRBJ2-1,TRBD1,-,TRBV9
TGTGCCAGCAGCCAGATGGGCAGCTCCTACGAGCAGTACTTC,CASSQMGSSYEQYF,TRBJ2-7,-,many,TRBV14
TGTGCCAGCAGTTCTGGGTCTGAGGAGACCCAGTACTTC,CASSSGSEETQYF,TRBJ2-5,-,-,TRBV5-4